The clone carrying this T cell receptor beta chain appeared once. Here immunoSEQ multiplex PCR was the method, and the copy in TCRdb shows in-frame clones only, minus some. The sample consists of about 68,000 clones, approximately 90% of them appearing once. The sample belongs to a study of T cell changes during pregnancy in multiple sclerosis. Deletions cut 6 bases from V and 5 bases from J, with 20 bases between. Germline V CDR1 and CDR2: KGHSH, LQKENI. This CDR3 spans 15 amino acids. The clonotype originates from a female donor in good health, enrolled as a control in a pregnancy study. Sequencing used peripheral blood, obtained in the second trimester of pregnancy. This rearrangement joins TRBV18 to TRBJ2-7, with D tentatively TRBD1 (5 bases). The DNA for the CDR3 is TGTGCCAGCTCCTTCGGCAGGGTGGGTGTGGACGAGCAGTACTTC. It specifies CASSFGRVGVDEQYF. The whole variable domain, filled in from reference TRBV18 and TRBJ2-7, reads NAGVMQNPRHLVRRRGQEARLRCSPMKGHSHVYWYRQLPEEGLKFMVYLQKENIIDESGMPKERFSAEFPKEGPSILRIQQVVRGDSAAYFCASSFGRVGVDEQYFGPGTRLTVT.